Each of the 25 T cell receptor beta chains below was sequenced from the same sample in a study of PD-L1 blockade in urothelial cancer. TCRdb's copy holds only in-frame clones and misses some; the assay was immunoSEQ multiplex PCR. This table has about 52,000 clones, approximately 75% appearing once. The sample here was PBMCs, taken around atezolizumab (anti-PD-L1) treatment. These receptors came from a man between 65 and 85 years old with urothelial cancer.

The rearrangement uses TRBV30 and TRBJ1-2; D uncertain. V was trimmed by 3 bases and J by 4 bases, leaving 6 bases between them. This CDR3 has 11 residues. Germline-derived CDR1 and CDR2 are GTSNPN and SVGIG (reference sequence). CDR3 nucleotide sequence: TGTGCCTGGAGCTATAGCTATGGCTACACCTTC. This codes for CAWSYSYGYTF.

V and J are TRBV27 and TRBJ1-1; weak D call: TRBD1 (5 bases). V lost 5 bases, J lost 7 bases, and 17 bases lay in between. There are 14 residues in the CDR3. Germline V gene sequence: CDR1 MNHEY, CDR2 SMNVEV (reference sequence). CDR3 amino acids: CASSPSGGPHEAFF. The CDR3 nucleotides are TGTGCCAGCAGTCCGTCCGGGGGACCCCATGAAGCTTTCTTT.

The chain couples TRBV10-3 to TRBJ2-1, with 8 bases that match TRBD1. CDR3 length: 14 residues. After removal of 8 bases from V and 5 bases from J, the junction contained 8 bases not matched to a gene. Germline V CDR1 and CDR2: ENHRY, SYGVKD. CDR3 DNA sequence: TGTGCCATCGGAGACAGGGGAAGTAACAATGAGCAGTTCTTC. Its protein product is CAIGDRGSNNEQFF.

The chain is built from TRBV12-5 and TRBJ2-1; 10 nucleotides agree with TRBD2. CDR1 and CDR2 (germline): LGHNT, FRNRAP. The CDR3 totals 15 residues. With V trimmed by 6 bases and J by 4 bases, 6 bases remained unmatched. The CDR3 protein is CASGYTSGEYNEQFF. DNA of the CDR3: TGTGCTAGTGGCTACACTAGCGGGGAATACAATGAGCAGTTCTTC.

The chain uses TRBV5-4 and TRBJ2-7; TRBD2 matches at 10 bases. The V gene's germline CDR1 is SGHNT and CDR2 YYREEE (reference sequence). J was trimmed by 3 bases and V by 4 bases; bases with no gene match: 10. The CDR3 has 16 residues. The CDR3, as DNA: TGTGCCAGCAGCCGTGATCGGACTAGCGGTGACTACGAGCAGTACTTC. Amino acids: CASSRDRTSGDYEQYF.

V gene TRBV7-2 combines with J gene TRBJ2-1, with D maybe TRBD2 (6 bases). Trimming took 0 bases from V and 0 from J, leaving 12 bases between them. Germline lookup yields CDR1 SGHTA and CDR2 FQGNSA. The CDR3 is 17 residues long. For the CDR3, the DNA is TGTGCCAGCAGCTTAGCAGCGGGCCCACACTCCTACAATGAGCAGTTCTTC. This codes for CASSLAAGPHSYNEQFF. The full variable domain, with the rest looked up from reference TRBV7-2 and TRBJ2-1, is GAGVSQSPSNKVTEKGKDVELRCDPISGHTALYWYRQSLGQGLEFLIYFQGNSAPDKSGLPSDRFSAERTGGSVSTLTIQRTQQEDSAVYLCASSLAAGPHSYNEQFFGPGTRLTVL.

V is TRBV19 and J is TRBJ1-2; 10 nucleotides align to TRBD1. This CDR3 is built from 13 residues. Losses at the gene ends were 6 bases for V and 7 bases for J; bases not matched to a gene: 5. Germline assignment: CDR1 LNHDA and CDR2 SQIVND (reference sequence). The CDR3 region has the DNA TGTGCCAGTAGAGACAGGGGGCGCGTTGGCTACACCTTC. It encodes CASRDRGRVGYTF.

A single count supports this clone. The chain combines TRBV5-5 with TRBJ1-5; no clear D. Trimming stripped 4 bases from V and 7 bases from J, with 9 bases between. The CDR3 loop spans 12 amino acids. Germline V CDR1 and CDR2: SGHKS, YYEKEE (reference sequence). In nucleotides, the CDR3 is TGTGCCAGCAGCCTCCGAGGGCAGCCCCAGCATTTT. It yields the protein CASSLRGQPQHF.

The CDR3 reads CASSRRGRDTEAFF. The DNA for the CDR3 is TGCGCCAGCAGTCGTAGGGGGAGGGACACTGAAGCTTTCTTT. This rearrangement joins TRBV23-1 to TRBJ1-1, with a weak D call TRBD1 (6 bases). TRBV23-1 is an ORF for which the function is uncertain. Trimming shortened V by 4 bases and J by 3 bases, and 12 bases separated the two germline ends. The CDR3 is 14 amino acids.

The chain links TRBV19 to TRBJ2-3; possible D gene TRBD2, 6 bases. V was pared by 10 bases and J by 4 bases, with 12 bases between. The CDR3 totals 12 residues. Germline V gene lookup returns CDR1 LNHDA and CDR2 SQIVND (reference sequence). CDR3 residues: CATAGLADTQYF. The DNA of the CDR3 is TGTGCCACCGCGGGATTGGCAGATACGCAGTATTTT. The full variable domain, with the rest looked up from reference TRBV19 and TRBJ2-3, is DGGITQSPKYLFRKEGQNVTLSCEQNLNHDAMYWYRQDPGQGLRLIYYSQIVNDFQKGDIAEGYSVSREKKESFPLTVTSAQKNPTAFYLCATAGLADTQYFGPGTRLTVL.

On this clone itself: Different DNA sequences within this sample yield the same CDR3. The chain links TRBV2 to TRBJ1-4, with a tentative D call TRBD1 (6 bases). The germline V and J ends were trimmed by 6 bases and 0 bases, with 8 bases remaining between them. Germline V gives CDR1 SNHLY, CDR2 FYNNEI. The CDR3 spans 14 residues. This CDR3 is CASRQGTTNEKLFF. Here the CDR3 DNA reads TGTGCCAGCAGACAGGGTACAACTAATGAAAAACTGTTTTTT.

The chain combines TRBV18 with TRBJ2-2; the D gene is possibly TRBD2 (6 bases). The germline V and J ends were trimmed by 3 bases and 4 bases, with 12 bases remaining between them. Germline V gene lookup returns CDR1 KGHSH and CDR2 LQKENI. The CDR3 sequence is 15 residues long. The CDR3 DNA is TGTGCCAGCTCACCGCGGGGCGCGTTCACCGGGGAGCTGTTTTTT. It is translated as CASSPRGAFTGELFF.

This rearrangement joins TRBV11-3 to TRBJ2-6; D uncertain. The CDR3 consists of 15 residues. Between the trimmed V and J ends, which lost 1 base and 3 bases, there was a span of 7 bases. Per the germline V gene, CDR1 is SGHNT and CDR2 is YENEEA. CDR3 loop: CASSLGAGGANVLTF. Here the CDR3 DNA reads TGTGCCAGCAGCTTAGGAGCCGGTGGGGCCAACGTCCTGACTTTC.

The V and J genes are TRBV7-2 and TRBJ2-7; TRBD2 matches at 8 bases. Germline lookup yields CDR1 SGHTA and CDR2 FQGNSA. This CDR3 has 15 residues. V lost 5 bases, J lost 5 bases, and 11 bases stayed unmatched. The CDR3 reads CASSNSPSGSNEQYF. In DNA, the CDR3 is TGTGCCAGCAGCAATAGTCCCAGCGGGAGCAACGAGCAGTACTTC.

The V gene is TRBV7-8, the J gene TRBJ1-1, with 7 bases matching TRBD1. The CDR3 is made up of 16 amino acids. Germline CDR1 and CDR2: SGHVS and FQNEAQ. V lost 5 bases and J lost 0; bases outside the gene matches: 9. The CDR3 here is CASSGLGTAMNTEAFF. The DNA for the CDR3 is TGTGCCAGCAGCGGATTAGGGACAGCTATGAACACTGAAGCTTTCTTT.

This clone was seen ten or more times. The V call is TRBV7-2, the J call TRBJ1-2, with D unresolved. CDR3 length: 13 amino acids. Germline assignment: CDR1 SGHTA and CDR2 FQGNSA. Trimming pared 2 bases from V and 7 bases from J, leaving 11 bases between. Here the CDR3 reads CASSLMWAGGYTF. The CDR3 DNA reads as TGTGCCAGCAGCTTAATGTGGGCGGGTGGCTACACCTTC. Using reference TRBV7-2 and TRBJ1-2 for the parts outside the CDR3, the full variable domain is GAGVSQSPSNKVTEKGKDVELRCDPISGHTALYWYRQSLGQGLEFLIYFQGNSAPDKSGLPSDRFSAERTGGSVSTLTIQRTQQEDSAVYLCASSLMWAGGYTFGSGTRLTVV.

The chain is built from TRBV2 and TRBJ2-7; D may be TRBD2 (6 bases). With 6 bases removed from V and 0 bases from J, the gap between germline ends came to 9 bases. Looked up from germline, CDR1 is SNHLY and CDR2 is FYNNEI. CDR3 length equals 13 residues. In nucleotides, the CDR3 is TGTGCCAGCAGGCGACTAGTCTCCTACGAGCAGTACTTC. Translating it yields CASRRLVSYEQYF.

Comment on this clone: Other DNA sequences in this sample translate to the same CDR3. The chain uses TRBV7-9 and TRBJ2-2; TRBD2 might be the D (6 bases). Per the germline V gene, CDR1 is SEHNR and CDR2 is FQNEAQ (reference sequence). This CDR3 is 12 amino acids long. Trimming took 4 bases from V and 6 from J, leaving 6 bases between them. CDR3 nucleotides: TGTGCCAGCAGCTCGGGAGCCGGGGAGCTGTTTTTT. Protein: CASSSGAGELFF.

The gene calls are TRBV11-1 and TRBJ2-7, with a possible D match to TRBD1 (6 bases). Germline-derived CDR1 and CDR2 are SGHAT and FQDESV (reference sequence). This CDR3 contains 13 residues. V dropped 4 bases and J dropped 2 bases, with 9 bases sitting between them. CDR3 in DNA: TGTGCCAGCAGCTCTTCAGGGGCCTACGAGCAGTACTTC. Translation gives CASSSSGAYEQYF.

Comments on this clone: At the DNA level, this CDR3 is encoded by other sequences in the same sample as well. The V and J genes are TRBV4-2 and TRBJ1-4; tentatively, D is TRBD1 (5 bases). This CDR3 spans 15 amino acids. The V gene lost 1 base and the J gene lost 4 bases, with 10 bases spanning the gap. Germline-derived CDR1 and CDR2 are LGHNA and YNFKEQ. For the CDR3, the DNA is TGTGCCAGCAGCCAAGTTGCAGGGCGTAATGAAAAACTGTTTTTT. Protein sequence: CASSQVAGRNEKLFF.

The rearrangement joins TRBV2 to TRBJ2-3; D unclear. This CDR3 is 14 amino acids long. Germline values: CDR1 SNHLY, CDR2 FYNNEI. Trimming cost V 7 bases and J 1 base, with 12 bases left between them. The CDR3 DNA reads TGTGCCAGCAAGAATAGCCGGGGCACAGATACGCAGTATTTT. Residues: CASKNSRGTDTQYF.

The chain carries TRBV5-6 and TRBJ2-5, with D possibly TRBD1 on 6 matching bases. CDR1 and CDR2 (germline): SGHDT, YYEEEE. There are 14 residues in the CDR3. Trimming left V 1 base short and J 6 bases short, with 13 bases between. CDR3 DNA sequence: TGTGCCAGCAGCTTGTGGCCAGGGGTAAAGACCCAGTACTTC. Protein sequence: CASSLWPGVKTQYF.

The chain joins TRBV11-2 to TRBJ2-1; possibly TRBD1 for D (5 bases). Trimming pared 5 bases from V and 4 bases from J, leaving 18 bases between. The CDR3 runs 16 residues. Germline CDR1 and CDR2: SGHAT and FQNNGV. CDR3: CASSLNLGDVYNEQFF. The CDR3 DNA reads as TGTGCCAGCAGCCTAAACCTAGGGGATGTGTACAATGAGCAGTTCTTC.

This chain links TRBV5-6 with TRBJ2-3; 7 bases fit TRBD1. Germline loops: CDR1 SGHDT, CDR2 YYEEEE. The CDR3 runs to 15 residues. V dropped 5 bases and J dropped 2; count of bases not matched to a gene: 8. This CDR3 reads CASSSPGQLTDTQYF. The CDR3 DNA follows: TGTGCCAGCAGTTCTCCGGGACAGCTCACAGATACGCAGTATTTT. The full variable domain, in which reference TRBV5-6 and TRBJ2-3 provide the parts outside the CDR3, is DAGVTQSPTHLIKTRGQQVTLRCSPKSGHDTVSWYQQALGQGPQFIFQYYEEEERQRGNFPDRFSGHQFPNYSSELNVNALLLGDSALYLCASSSPGQLTDTQYFGPGTRLTVL.

This CDR3 is CASSPPSGWETQYF. The CDR3 coding sequence is TGTGCCAGCTCACCACCCTCAGGTTGGGAGACCCAGTACTTC. This chain links TRBV18 with TRBJ2-5; D ambiguous. The germline V gene encodes CDR1 KGHSH and CDR2 LQKENI. Between the trimmed V and J ends, which lost 0 bases and 5 bases, there was a span of 10 bases. The CDR3 extends over 14 amino acids.